The clone carrying this TCR beta chain was observed a few times. What it binds is unknown. One entry per CDR3 protein, called by TCRdb with MiXCR from the reads. The data contain 370,000 or so distinct CDR3 sequences, 34% of them singletons. Per the germline V gene, CDR1 is MNHEY and CDR2 is SVGEGT. J was trimmed by 1 base and V by 6 bases; bases with no gene match: 5. There are 14 residues in the CDR3. This sample is part of a study of T cell repertoires in cytomegalovirus infection. Whole-study context: It was recently identified HLA-C-restricted and well-studied HLA-B-restricted CMV epitopes that the study used.

This sample comprised cultured PBMCs, obtained from culture after CMV antigen stimulation. This sequence was found in a human donor in good health (CMV status not recorded). Some clones in this sample may be carry-over from other donors' samples. The chain links TRBV6-2 or TRBV6-3 to TRBJ1-1; 7 bases are a match to TRBD1. CDR3 bases: TGTGCCAGCAGGATGGGACAGAAGAACACTGAAGCTTTCTTT. It translates to CASRMGQKNTEAFF.